This is a list of T cell receptor beta chains from one sample in a study of T cells expressing NK-cell markers. TCRdb reprocessed the 5' RACE reads and keeps a single row for each CDR3 protein, giving no DNA. Its clone listing holds over 150,000 distinct CDR3 sequences. The sample comprised blood T cells: a sorted CD56 or NKG2C T cell subset, CD4+ or CD8+ T cells, or bulk PBMC T cells (not recorded which). The receptors were gathered from a woman aged 45-59 years in good health. Each CDR3 is given with its conserved first and last residue. Clone sizes are given selectively: once, few, many, or a class where the clone is expanded.

>TRBJ1-5|NA|TRBV27
CASSLYSTDSNQPQHF
>TRBJ2-2|NA|TRBV23-1
CASSQSPPDHIPNTGELFF
>TRBJ1-1|NA|TRBV13
CASSLGQEGNTEAFF
>TRBJ1-1|NA|TRBV4-1
CASSLSQAYTEAFF
>TRBJ2-3|NA|TRBV2
CASSEGHMDTQYF
>TRBJ2-4|NA|TRBV12-3/TRBV12-4
CASSPTGNIQYF
>TRBJ1-1|NA|TRBV20-1
CSARDRDGLNTEAFF
>TRBJ2-1|NA|TRBV25-1
CASSTGLEQFF
>TRBJ1-1|NA|TRBV4-1
CASSQAGLGGLNTEAFF
>TRBJ2-7|NA|TRBV6-1
CASSEEETIRYF
>TRBJ2-1|NA|TRBV9
CASSVGPPRWEQFF
>TRBJ2-5|NA|TRBV5-1
CASSQDRDKEQETQYF
>TRBJ1-4|NA|TRBV12-3/TRBV12-4
CASSLGGIGEKLFF
>TRBJ2-1|NA|TRBV2
CASSEGQYNEQFF
>TRBJ2-1|NA|TRBV20-1
CSARVQGLAGAKEQFF
>TRBJ2-4|NA|TRBV11-3
CASSSLPGTALHIQYF
>TRBJ2-3|NA|TRBV5-1
CASSSTSGIPDTQYF
>TRBJ1-5|NA|TRBV7-6
CASSLTVDSNQPQHF
>TRBJ2-3|NA|TRBV27
CASSPYQAVILTDTQYF
>TRBJ2-2|NA|TRBV21-1
CASMGLAPTGELFF
>TRBJ2-5|NA|TRBV6-6
CASEVGKETQYF
>TRBJ1-2|NA|TRBV2
CASKGQGAFDYYGYTF
>TRBJ2-1|NA|TRBV29-1
CSVVRGDYNEQFF
>TRBJ2-1|medium-sized|TRBV9
CASSVAYRNGEQFF
>TRBJ2-4|NA|TRBV11-2
CASSLAPIDIQYF
>TRBJ2-1|NA|TRBV7-9
CASSAPPGGRSYNEQFF
>TRBJ2-3|NA|TRBV5-1
CASSLIPAGGPTDTQYF
>TRBJ2-3|NA|TRBV6-6
CASSYSAGGLLVTDTQYF
>TRBJ2-7|NA|TRBV7-9
CASTPVGYEQYF
>TRBJ1-1|NA|TRBV24-1
CATSDGDSGGTEAFF
>TRBJ2-7|NA|TRBV20-1
CSASFPAGVYEQYF
>TRBJ1-1|NA|TRBV15
CATSARGNTEAFF
>TRBJ1-3|NA|TRBV13
CASSPQGTSGNTIYF
>TRBJ2-5|NA|TRBV4-1
CASSQEPGLGGETQYF
>TRBJ2-1|NA|TRBV29-1
CSVDDTTGTFSYNEQFF
>TRBJ2-1|NA|TRBV5-1
CASSLAGEGNEQFF
>TRBJ2-1|NA|TRBV5-1
CASSLAGTTSAQQFF
>TRBJ2-7|NA|TRBV3-1
CASSQALAGEDEQYF
>TRBJ2-5|NA|TRBV6-1
CASSESMGYERETQYF
>TRBJ2-3|NA|TRBV5-1
CASSAPSSGDPTDTQYF
>TRBJ2-1|NA|TRBV2
CASSEEENRESNEQFF